This entry lists 18 T cell receptor beta chains sequenced from one sample in a study of response to subunit inactivated influenza vaccine. TCRdb used MiXCR to reprocess the RT-PCR reads, holding one entry per CDR3 protein. This sample carries about 700,000 distinct CDR3 sequences, approximately 15% of them seen once, and the ten largest clones take roughly 6.4%. This material consisted of PBMCs from blood, taken 14 to 15 days before vaccination. These TCRs come from a man in his fifties who received an inactivated influenza vaccine.

This clonotype was observed a few times. The rearrangement uses TRBV6-1 and TRBJ1-4; 8 bases are a match to TRBD1. The CDR3 length is 15 residues. Trimming took 5 bases from V and 8 from J; bases not matched to a gene: 10. Germline V gene data show CDR1 as MNHNS and CDR2 as SASEGT. CDR3 region: CASSTRQGLREKLFF. The CDR3 DNA reads as TGTGCCAGCAGTACCAGACAGGGGCTCAGGGAAAAACTGTTTTTT.

This clonotype appeared a single time. The rearrangement uses TRBV6-5 and TRBJ2-1; 7 bases align to TRBD1. V lost 6 bases to trimming and J lost 8 bases; unmatched junction nucleotides: 4. Germline CDR1 and CDR2: MNHEY and SVGAGI. CDR3 length: 12 amino acids. The CDR3 region is CASRQGLDEQFF. CDR3 coding DNA: TGTGCCAGCAGACAGGGGTTGGATGAGCAGTTCTTC.

This clonotype was seen a handful of times. This chain joins TRBV6-1 and TRBJ2-6; 8 nucleotides match TRBD1. The CDR3 has 19 residues. Germline CDR1 reads MNHNS; CDR2 reads SASEGT. Unmatched junction bases numbered 14, after V lost 7 bases and J lost 0 bases. Here the CDR3 reads CASNPGQGLHASGANVLTF. The CDR3 coding sequence is TGTGCCAGCAACCCCGGACAGGGCCTCCATGCCTCTGGGGCCAACGTCCTGACTTTC.

This clonotype has a single count. This chain uses TRBV6-5 with TRBJ2-1; 7 bases are a match to TRBD1. Trimming cost V 2 bases and J 8 bases; bases outside gene matches: 3. The CDR3 loop spans 13 amino acids. Germline CDR1 MNHEY, CDR2 SVGAGI. The CDR3 sequence is CASSYRQGYEQFF. DNA for the CDR3: TGTGCCAGCAGTTACAGACAGGGTTATGAGCAGTTCTTC.

This clonotype showed up many times. V is TRBV9 and J is TRBJ2-7, with 8 bases lining up with TRBD2. From germline, CDR1 is SGDLS and CDR2 YYNGEE. The junction had 13 bases not matched to a gene; V was cut back by 4 bases and J by 4 bases. The length of the CDR3 is 16 residues. The CDR3 region is CASSSGGGTSIYEQYF. CDR3 bases: TGTGCCAGCAGCTCAGGAGGCGGGACTAGTATTTACGAGCAGTACTTC.

There are a few counts of this clonotype. The chain recombines TRBV30 with TRBJ2-7, with TRBD2 identical over 8 bases. This CDR3 is 11 amino acids long. Germline CDR1 GTSNPN, CDR2 SVGIG (reference sequence). CDR3 nucleotide sequence: TGTGCTTACGGGGGGGCCTACGAGCAGTACTTC. It is translated as CAYGGAYEQYF.

This clonotype occurred many times. The chain carries TRBV29-1 and TRBJ2-1; 9 positions agree with TRBD2. With 5 bases clipped from V and 1 base from J, the junction kept 3 bases outside the gene matches. Germline loops: CDR1 SQVTM, CDR2 ANQGSEA. This CDR3 contains 14 residues. CDR3 coding DNA: TGCAGCGTTCTAAGCGGGAGGTCCTACAATGAGCAGTTCTTC. Translation: CSVLSGRSYNEQFF.

There are a few counts of this clonotype. The chain combines TRBV12-3 or TRBV12-4 with TRBJ2-3; the D gene could be TRBD1 or TRBD2 (5 bases each). Deletions cut 6 bases from V and 6 bases from J, with 16 bases between. The CDR3 totals 14 residues. CDR3 nucleotides: TGTGCCAGCAGACGCCTCGGGGCCGGGGATACGCAGTATTTT. This codes for CASRRLGAGDTQYF.

This chain connects TRBV20-1 to TRBJ2-1; 7 bases align to TRBD2. The DNA end favors TRBJ2-7, so the J call may be wrong. From germline, CDR1 is DFQATT and CDR2 SNEGSKA (reference sequence). CDR3 length equals 15 residues. The CDR3 loop is CSGEGGSPPYNEQYF. CDR3 DNA sequence: TGCAGTGGAGAAGGCGGGAGTCCCCCCTACAATGAGCAGTACTTC.

About this clonotype itself: This may come from a read error, since a much larger clone is one base off. The genes are TRBV4-3 and TRBJ2-1, with a possible D match to TRBD2 (6 bases). Trimming removed 1 base at V and 4 bases at J, with 14 bases between. The CDR3 loop spans 16 amino acids. From germline, CDR1 is LGHNA and CDR2 YSLEER. CDR3 sequence: CASSQGLAWIYNEQFF. For the CDR3, the DNA is TGCGCCAGCAGCCAAGGTCTAGCGTGGATTTACAATGAGCAGTTCTTC.

This clonotype was seen a handful of times. This rearrangement joins TRBV29-1 to TRBJ1-2, with 10 nucleotides matching TRBD1. Losses at the gene ends were 5 bases for V and 5 bases for J; bases not matched to a gene: 17. Germline V gene lookup returns CDR1 SQVTM and CDR2 ANQGSEA. The CDR3 length is 17 residues. The CDR3 loop is CSVTTSSRDRGRYGYTF. CDR3 DNA sequence: TGCAGCGTTACCACTTCCTCCCGGGACAGGGGTAGATATGGCTACACCTTC. The whole variable domain, filled in from reference TRBV29-1 and TRBJ1-2, reads SAVISQKPSRDICQRGTSLTIQCQVDSQVTMMFWYRQQPGQSLTLIATANQGSEATYESGFVIDKFPISRPNLTFSTLTVSNMSPEDSSIYLCSVTTSSRDRGRYGYTFGSGTRLTVV.

This clonotype was seen repeatedly, ten times or more. J is TRBJ2-5 and V is TRBV24-1, with D possibly TRBD1 on 5 matching bases. This CDR3 contains 15 residues. The germline gives CDR1 KGHDR, CDR2 SFDVKD. V was shortened by 5 bases and J by 5 bases, with 17 bases between the two germline ends. The CDR3 is CATSVNRQGGETQYF. The CDR3 coding sequence is TGTGCCACCAGTGTCAATAGGCAGGGCGGCGAGACCCAGTACTTC.

V usage is TRBV7-3 and J usage is TRBJ2-1, with D possibly TRBD1 on 6 matching bases. Trimming cost V 1 base and J 5 bases, with 12 bases left between them. The CDR3 runs to 15 residues. CDR1 is SGHTA, CDR2 FQGTGA, per germline. The CDR3 sequence: CASSLIPSGDNEQFF. In nucleotides, the CDR3 is TGTGCCAGCAGCTTAATCCCCTCAGGGGACAATGAGCAGTTCTTC.

The chain uses TRBV24-1 and TRBJ2-1; weak D call: TRBD2 (6 bases). With 1 base removed from V and 8 bases from J, the gap between germline ends came to 11 bases. CDR1 and CDR2 from the germline V gene are KGHDR and SFDVKD. The CDR3 spans 14 residues. CDR3 DNA: TGTGCCACCAGTGATTTTCGTCAGCGGGATGAGCAGTTCTTC. This gives the protein CATSDFRQRDEQFF.

This chain connects TRBV7-9 to TRBJ2-7; D is uncertain. Trimming pared 3 bases from V and 6 bases from J, leaving 18 bases between. CDR1 is SEHNR and CDR2 is FQNEAQ in the germline V gene (reference sequence). The CDR3 covers 15 residues. In nucleotides, the CDR3 is TGTGCCAGCAGCTTCCGCGGTTCCGCCTTTGGCGAGCAGTACTTC. Translation gives CASSFRGSAFGEQYF.

This clonotype was detected a few times. The rearrangement uses TRBV2 and TRBJ1-6; 7 positions match TRBD1. The CDR3 has 15 residues. Per the germline V gene, CDR1 is SNHLY and CDR2 is FYNNEI. Trimming took 7 bases from V and 10 from J; bases not matched to a gene: 13. CDR3 DNA: TGTGCCAGCAACCCCGACAGGGAGAGCGGGTCACCCCTCCACTTT. Amino acids: CASNPDRESGSPLHF.

This chain links TRBV15 with TRBJ2-7; either TRBD1 or TRBD2 may fit D (6 bases each). The CDR3 contains 15 residues. Germline-derived CDR1 and CDR2 are LNHNV and YYDKDF (reference sequence). V lost 5 bases, J lost 0 bases, and 14 bases lay in between. The CDR3 loop is CATSRGTTVSYEQYF. The CDR3 DNA reads as TGTGCCACCAGCCGCGGGACAACCGTCTCCTACGAGCAGTACTTC.

This clonotype was seen many times. J is TRBJ2-1 and V is TRBV12-3 or TRBV12-4; D is unclear. V was shortened by 6 bases and J by 5 bases, with 11 bases between the two germline ends. This CDR3 has 13 amino acids. The chain's CDR3 is CASSSGRDNEQFF. For the CDR3, the DNA is TGTGCCAGCAGCTCCGGACGGGACAATGAGCAGTTCTTC.